The clone carrying this T cell receptor beta chain has just a few counts. What it binds is unknown. This record comes from a study of shared clonotypes between healthy human individuals. Background on the study: For every donor, three CD4 naive, three CD4 memory, two CD8 naive and one CD8 memory plates were used.

Study findings and constraints: Blood was the sole source, and tissue repertoires probably differ.

Produced via immunoSEQ multiplex PCR; TCRdb's table is partial and in-frame only. The table records fewer than 850,000 clones, about 90% of them present only once. Sequences were obtained from memory CD8+ T cells from PBMCs. Described subset: CD45RO+ cells pooled with CCR7-negative TemRA cells. The clonotype comes from a young man in good health. Some clones in this sample may be carry-over from other donors' samples.

The chain's CDR3 is CATSGDGAHNEQFF. The DNA for the CDR3 is TGTGCCACCAGCGGGGATGGGGCCCACAATGAGCAGTTCTTC. V is TRBV15 and J is TRBJ2-1; D perhaps matches TRBD1 (5 bases). This CDR3 spans 14 amino acids. The V gene lost 5 bases and the J gene lost 5 bases, with 13 bases spanning the gap. Germline V gene sequence: CDR1 LNHNV, CDR2 YYDKDF (reference sequence). Together with reference TRBV15 and TRBJ2-1, the CDR3 gives the full variable domain: DAMVIQNPRYQVTQFGKPVTLSCSQTLNHNVMYWYQQKSSQAPKLLFHYYDKDFNNEADTPDNFQSRRPNTSFCFLDIRSPGLGDTAMYLCATSGDGAHNEQFFGPGTRLTVL.